The rows below give T cell receptor beta chains drawn from one sample of a study of OX40 agonist ivuxolimab in advanced cancers. The method was immunoSEQ multiplex PCR; TCRdb's version includes in-frame clones alone and lacks a portion of them. The sample lists around 150,000 clones, approximately 94% occurring once. Sequenced here: CD4+ or CD8+ T cells sorted from blood, sampled in a trial of the OX40 agonist ivuxolimab. The receptor source for this set is an adult with an advanced solid tumor such as melanoma, head and neck, liver or kidney cancer. Each CDR3 is given with its conserved first and last residue.

V	J	CDR3
TRBV19	TRBJ2-2	CASSIGTANTGELFF
TRBV9	TRBJ1-2	CASSAGGQTFSGYTF
TRBV10-2	TRBJ2-3	CASSESWTSGGGYTQYF
TRBV7-8	TRBJ2-7	CASSLRSIYEQYF
TRBV28	TRBJ1-1	CASSSIGVQSTEAFF
TRBV6-5	TRBJ1-5	CASSSRTGGNQPQHF
TRBV28	TRBJ2-2	CASSFSASPGLFF
TRBV7-2	TRBJ2-5	CASSSRPISLETQYF
TRBV10-3	TRBJ2-3	CAISKGPRGGGNTQYF
TRBV7-2	TRBJ2-7	CASSLGGASYEQYF
TRBV5-1	TRBJ2-1	CASSHGLAGENEQFF
TRBV6-5	TRBJ1-1	CASSYLGEAFF
TRBV11-1	TRBJ2-1	CASSSSPYRGDNEQFF
TRBV18	.	CASHDSFIYEQYF
TRBV10-1	TRBJ2-3	CASSESSGVSTDTQYF
TRBV6-5	TRBJ2-7	CASSYSTSGAYF
TRBV7-2	TRBJ2-3	CASRYSTDTQYF
TRBV7-2	TRBJ1-6	CASSLAFNSPLHF
TRBV5-4	TRBJ2-5	CASSLGASGGQETQYF
TRBV7-2	TRBJ2-5	CASSLVGAQETQYF